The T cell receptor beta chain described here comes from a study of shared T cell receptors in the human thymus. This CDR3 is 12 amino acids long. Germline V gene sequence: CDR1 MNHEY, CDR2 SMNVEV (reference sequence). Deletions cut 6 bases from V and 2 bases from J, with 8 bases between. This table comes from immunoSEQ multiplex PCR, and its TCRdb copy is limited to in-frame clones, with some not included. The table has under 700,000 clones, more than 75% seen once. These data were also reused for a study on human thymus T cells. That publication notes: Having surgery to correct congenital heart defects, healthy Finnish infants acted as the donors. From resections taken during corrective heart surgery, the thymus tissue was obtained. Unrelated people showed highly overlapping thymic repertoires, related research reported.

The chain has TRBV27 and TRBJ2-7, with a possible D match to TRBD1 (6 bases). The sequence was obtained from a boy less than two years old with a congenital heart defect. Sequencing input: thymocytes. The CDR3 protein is CASSRDTYEQYF. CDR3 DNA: TGTGCCAGCAGCCGGGACACCTACGAGCAGTACTTC.